The 26 T cell receptor beta chains given below trace back to one sample, sequenced in a study of cytomegalovirus exposure and HLA in healthy donors. The PCR employed 60 Vbeta primers together with 13 Jbeta primers. Clones were sequenced by immunoSEQ multiplex PCR, and TCRdb holds only the in-frame ones, with some missing. The data hold about 140,000 clones, with roughly 78% observed a single time. Sequencing input: PBMCs. Receptors were obtained from a man younger than 40 in good health.

The V gene is TRBV5-1, the J gene TRBJ2-7; 10 bases align to TRBD2. The germline V gene has CDR1 SGHRS and CDR2 YFSETQ. The J segment lost 7 bases and the V segment lost 7 bases, leaving 11 bases of the junction unmatched. The CDR3 length is 14 residues. CDR3 protein: CASAGTSAGGEQYF. The CDR3 nucleotides are TGCGCCAGCGCCGGGACTAGCGCGGGGGGGGAGCAGTACTTC.

This clone was picked up a small number of times. The chain employs TRBV30 and TRBJ1-3; D uncertain. The CDR3 runs to 15 residues. V lost 3 bases to trimming and J lost 8 bases, with 20 bases between them. Germline V gene data show CDR1 as GTSNPN and CDR2 as SVGIG (reference sequence). CDR3 nucleotide sequence: TGTGCCTGGAGGAGAGGGAAAGACTTTGGGGACACCATATATTTT. As protein: CAWRRGKDFGDTIYF.

The CDR3 sequence: CASSSSGTGANEQFF. In DNA, the CDR3 is TGTGCCAGCAGTTCATCCGGGACAGGGGCCAATGAGCAGTTCTTC. The chain carries TRBV28 and TRBJ2-1, with TRBD1 identical over 10 bases. CDR1 and CDR2 (germline): MDHEN, SYDVKM. Trimming removed 4 bases from V and 6 bases from J; junction bases left unmatched: 6. The CDR3 is made up of 15 amino acids.

The chain combines TRBV5-6 with TRBJ1-4; the match to TRBD1 covers 11 bases. There are 16 residues in the CDR3. Germline CDR1 and CDR2: SGHDT and YYEEEE. The V segment lost 4 bases and the J segment 0 bases; nucleotides outside the gene matches: 2. CDR3 nucleotides: TGTGCCAGCAGCCCGGGACAGGGGGCAACTAATGAAAAACTGTTTTTT. This sequence encodes CASSPGQGATNEKLFF.

The chain links TRBV5-1 to TRBJ2-2; D perhaps matches TRBD2 (6 bases). Per germline, CDR1 SGHRS and CDR2 YFSETQ. This CDR3 has 15 residues. V lost 0 bases and J lost 0, with 6 bases in between. CDR3 sequence (DNA): TGCGCCAGCAGCTTGGGCGGGACGAACACCGGGGAGCTGTTTTTT. Its protein product is CASSLGGTNTGELFF.

The CDR3 loop reads CASSQTSEETQYF. The CDR3 coding sequence is TGTGCCAGTAGCCAGACTAGCGAGGAGACCCAGTACTTC. The rearrangement uses TRBV19 and TRBJ2-5, with 8 bases matching TRBD2. This CDR3 contains 13 residues. V gave up 6 bases and J gave up 5 bases; unmatched junction bases: 5. CDR1 is LNHDA and CDR2 is SQIVND in the germline V gene (reference sequence).

V gene TRBV15 combines with J gene TRBJ2-7, with TRBD2 matching over 7 bases. The trim removed 0 bases at V and 8 bases at J, leaving 16 bases unmatched. The CDR3 extends over 17 amino acids. Per germline, CDR1 LNHNV and CDR2 YYDKDF (reference sequence). CDR3: CATSRDFSGAGIRKQYF. CDR3 coding DNA: TGTGCCACCAGCAGAGATTTTTCGGGAGCGGGGATTCGGAAGCAGTACTTC.

The V call is TRBV20-1, the J call TRBJ2-1; 10 nucleotides agree with TRBD1. The CDR3 sequence is 11 residues long. Losses at the gene ends were 6 bases for V and 8 bases for J; bases not matched to a gene: 1. The germline gives CDR1 DFQATT, CDR2 SNEGSKA (reference sequence). CDR3 loop: CSADRGHEQFF. The DNA for the CDR3 is TGCAGTGCCGACAGGGGGCATGAGCAGTTCTTC.

The chain has TRBV7-9 and TRBJ2-1; D not resolved. Germline V gives CDR1 SEHNR, CDR2 FQNEAQ (reference sequence). The CDR3 consists of 11 residues. Trimming took 1 base from V and 10 from J, leaving 5 bases between them. The CDR3 DNA follows: TGTGCCAGCAGCTTAGGGCGGGAGCAGTTCTTC. Protein product: CASSLGREQFF. Full variable domain (missing parts from reference TRBV7-9 and TRBJ2-1): DTGVSQNPRHKITKRGQNVTFRCDPISEHNRLYWYRQTLGQGPEFLTYFQNEAQLEKSRLLSDRFSAERPKGSFSTLEIQRTEQGDSAMYLCASSLGREQFFGPGTRLTVL.

V usage is TRBV5-8 and J usage is TRBJ2-1; 8 bases map to TRBD1. The CDR3 is made up of 15 amino acids. V was clipped by 4 bases and J by 3 bases; unmatched bases: 6. Germline CDR1 and CDR2: SGHTS and YDEGEE. The CDR3 loop is CASSADRGHYNEQFF. CDR3 nucleotide sequence: TGTGCCAGCAGCGCCGACAGGGGTCACTACAATGAGCAGTTCTTC. Full variable domain (rest looked up from reference TRBV5-8 and TRBJ2-1): EAGVTQSPTHLIKTRGQQATLRCSPISGHTSVYWYQQALGLGLQFLLWYDEGEERNRGNFPPRFSGRQFPNYSSELNVNALELEDSALYLCASSADRGHYNEQFFGPGTRLTVL.

This clone is a singleton in its sample. This rearrangement joins TRBV7-3 to TRBJ2-6; TRBD2 might be the D (6 bases). Germline loops: CDR1 SGHTA, CDR2 FQGTGA. The CDR3 totals 15 residues. V lost 5 bases and J lost 0, with 8 bases in between. CDR3 residues: CASSPGGSGANVLTF. The DNA for the CDR3 is TGTGCCAGCAGCCCCGGGGGCTCTGGGGCCAACGTCCTGACTTTC.

The gene calls are TRBV15 and TRBJ2-3; 9 bases match TRBD2. The V gene's germline CDR1 is LNHNV and CDR2 YYDKDF (reference sequence). V lost 4 bases to trimming and J lost 4 bases; unmatched junction nucleotides: 3. The CDR3 is 14 residues long. CDR3 DNA: TGTGCCACCAGCATTAGGACTAGCGCAGATACGCAGTATTTT. Translated: CATSIRTSADTQYF.

The chain carries TRBV21-1 and TRBJ2-1; the D call of TRBD2 is as the table states it, not checked on the DNA. TRBV21-1 is noted as a pseudogene. The CDR3 is made up of 19 amino acids. The CDR3: CASSKRGGTRKSSYNEQFF. The CDR3 DNA reads as TGTGCCAGCAGCAAAAGGGGGGGGACTCGCAAAAGCTCCTACAATGAGCAGTTCTTC.

A word on this clone: Germline and junction disagree at one end, which may indicate a read error. V is TRBV7-9 and J is TRBJ2-7; tentative D call: TRBD1 (6 bases). Germline CDR1 SEHNR, CDR2 FQNEAQ (reference sequence). This CDR3 is built from 13 residues. In DNA, the CDR3 is TGTTCCAGCAGCTCACAGGGCTCCTACGAGCAGTACTTC. Encoded protein: CSSSSQGSYEQYF.

The rearrangement uses TRBV6-5 and TRBJ1-5, with a weak D call TRBD1 (5 bases). Germline CDR1 is MNHEY and CDR2 is SVGAGI. The germline V and J ends were trimmed by 2 bases and 6 bases, with 11 bases remaining between them. This CDR3 region has 14 residues. CDR3 residues: CASSYGREGQPQHF. DNA of the CDR3: TGTGCCAGCAGTTACGGCAGGGAGGGTCAGCCCCAGCATTTT.

The rearrangement links TRBV18 to TRBJ1-1; TRBD1 aligns across 8 bases. V gave up 3 bases and J gave up 11 bases; unmatched junction bases: 5. Germline V gene lookup returns CDR1 KGHSH and CDR2 LQKENI. This CDR3 spans 12 amino acids. The CDR3 region is CASSPRGLDAFF. The CDR3 region has the DNA TGTGCCAGCTCACCCAGGGGGCTTGATGCTTTCTTT.

J is TRBJ2-7 and V is TRBV6-1; 7 nucleotides line up with TRBD1. This CDR3 contains 13 residues. Germline V gene lookup returns CDR1 MNHNS and CDR2 SASEGT. J was trimmed by 1 base and V by 6 bases; bases with no gene match: 3. For the CDR3, the DNA is TGTGCCAGCAGCCCGGGACAGTCCTACGAGCAGTACTTC. This encodes CASSPGQSYEQYF.

V gene TRBV5-6 combines with J gene TRBJ2-7, with D possibly TRBD2 on 6 matching bases. Germline CDR1 SGHDT, CDR2 YYEEEE. V shed 4 bases and J shed 2 bases, with 19 bases lying between them. The CDR3 is 16 residues long. The DNA of the CDR3 is TGTGCCAGCAGCCCCGATTTTACGGGAGCACCCTACGAGCAGTACTTC. Translation gives CASSPDFTGAPYEQYF.

The CDR3 coding sequence is TGCGCCAGCAGCCGGACTCGGGGACTAGCGGGGGCCAATGAGCAGTTCTTC. This codes for CASSRTRGLAGANEQFF. The gene calls are TRBV5-1 and TRBJ2-1, with 14 bases matching TRBD2. J was trimmed by 6 bases and V by 4 bases; bases with no gene match: 9. This CDR3 spans 17 amino acids. Germline CDR1 reads SGHRS; CDR2 reads YFSETQ.

The table lists this clone with a few counts. The chain employs TRBV14 and TRBJ2-1; D unclear. Germline assignment: CDR1 SGHDN and CDR2 FVKESK. The CDR3 is made up of 13 amino acids. Trimming pared 4 bases from V and 9 bases from J, leaving 13 bases between. The CDR3 DNA is TGTGCCAGCAGCCCCTTGGCCCCCACTGAGCAGTTCTTC. It is translated as CASSPLAPTEQFF.

This chain uses TRBV6-5 with TRBJ2-7; weak D call: TRBD2 (6 bases). Per the germline V gene, CDR1 is MNHEY and CDR2 is SVGAGI. This CDR3 comprises 14 residues. V was pared by 2 bases and J by 1 base, with 9 bases between. The CDR3 region has the DNA TGTGCCAGCAGTTACAAGCGGGTATCCTACGAGCAGTACTTC. This codes for CASSYKRVSYEQYF.

The DNA of the CDR3 is TGTGCCTGGGGGGGCCCAGAAAACACCATATATTTT. It specifies CAWGGPENTIYF. The rearrangement links TRBV30 to TRBJ1-3; possible D gene TRBD1, 6 bases. Germline assignment: CDR1 GTSNPN and CDR2 SVGIG (reference sequence). The CDR3 loop spans 12 amino acids. V was shortened by 5 bases and J by 6 bases, with 11 bases between the two germline ends.

The chain combines TRBV6-6 with TRBJ2-2; 8 bases agree with TRBD2. With V trimmed by 4 bases and J by 7 bases, 5 bases remained unmatched. This CDR3 has 14 amino acids. Germline values: CDR1 MNHNY, CDR2 SVGAGI (reference sequence). The CDR3 DNA is TGTGCCAGCAGTTTGGGACTAGAGGTCGGGGAGCTGTTTTTT. The encoded protein is CASSLGLEVGELFF.

V and J are TRBV13 and TRBJ1-2, with TRBD1 matching over 7 bases. With 4 bases clipped from V and 8 bases from J, the junction kept 7 bases outside the gene matches. The CDR3 contains 13 residues. Germline loops: CDR1 PRHDT, CDR2 FYEKMQ (reference sequence). The CDR3, as DNA: TGTGCCAGCAGCTCGACAGGGTCTGGCGGCTACACCTTC. Its translation is CASSSTGSGGYTF.

CDR3 loop: CASSLRGVGGRPQYF. CDR3 DNA: TGTGCCAGCAGCTTGAGGGGAGTGGGGGGGAGACCCCAGTACTTC. The chain links TRBV5-6 to TRBJ2-5; 7 bases align to TRBD2. Germline loops: CDR1 SGHDT, CDR2 YYEEEE. The CDR3 consists of 15 residues. J gave up 9 bases and V 1 base, and 12 bases lay outside the gene matches.

The rearrangement uses TRBV27 and TRBJ1-4; 8 bases are shared with TRBD1. The junction had 6 bases not matched to a gene; V was cut back by 5 bases and J by 4 bases. The CDR3 length is 15 residues. The V gene's germline CDR1 is MNHEY and CDR2 SMNVEV (reference sequence). The chain's CDR3 is CASSPQGAGNEKLFF. The CDR3 bases are TGTGCCAGCAGTCCTCAGGGGGCTGGTAATGAAAAACTGTTTTTT.